Listed below are T cell receptor beta chains from one sample, sequenced in a study of T cells expressing NK-cell markers. TCRdb reprocessed the 5' RACE reads, with one entry per CDR3 protein and no DNA. This sample contains 550,000 or so distinct CDR3 sequences. Sequenced material: blood T cells: a sorted CD56 or NKG2C T cell subset, CD4+ or CD8+ T cells, or bulk PBMC T cells (not recorded which). The receptors stem from a man between 18 and 29 years old in good health. CDR3s include the opening cysteine and the closing phenylalanine or tryptophan. Fields, in order: J gene, V gene, CDR3 protein.

TRBJ2-5,TRBV7-6,CASKGEPGLQETQYF
TRBJ2-1,TRBV3-1,CPGGLATYLYYNEQFF
TRBJ2-1,TRBV12-3/TRBV12-4,CASSFIGQGLGNEQFF
TRBJ2-2,TRBV25-1,CASSEQGRTGELFF
TRBJ2-7,TRBV6-6,CASSRALGDEQYF
TRBJ2-7,TRBV20-1,CSARSAGTLDEQYF
TRBJ1-1,TRBV15,CATNLARGAEAFF
TRBJ2-5,TRBV6-2/TRBV6-3,CASTPTRSETQYF
TRBJ1-2,TRBV5-1,CASSLDPTSANYGYTF
TRBJ2-4,TRBV5-1,CASSLVANGKNIQYF
TRBJ1-3,TRBV27,CASSLTLGFGNTIYF
TRBJ2-3,TRBV7-3,CASSVMGGSRSPITDTQYF
TRBJ1-4,TRBV20-1,CSAERRQGGKLFF
TRBJ2-5,TRBV18,CASSPRGPGETQYF
TRBJ2-5,TRBV29-1,CSVSPGLETQYF
TRBJ2-1,TRBV5-1,CASSTGQGPYNEQFF
TRBJ2-3,TRBV7-2,CASSTTGTGDSDTQYF
TRBJ1-4,TRBV29-1,CSVGGGSFNEKLFF
TRBJ2-1,TRBV29-1,CSVPGDRGPSYNEQFF
TRBJ2-7,TRBV10-3,CAISDQREQYF
TRBJ2-4,TRBV18,CASSPADLAKNIQYF
TRBJ2-1,TRBV29-1,CSVEDHNLGALSYNEQFF
TRBJ1-1,TRBV4-3,CASSQDGPATEAFF
TRBJ2-5,TRBV24-1,CATSDLSSGRETQYF
TRBJ2-1,TRBV7-2,CASSLGPTPRDNNEQFF
TRBJ1-2,TRBV12-3/TRBV12-4,CASSSLTGWGYGYTF
TRBJ1-1,TRBV12-3/TRBV12-4,CASTGGQGVAEAFF
TRBJ2-3,TRBV4-1,CASRPTSGQATDTQYF